This entry features one T cell receptor (beta chain) sequence. Its antigen is unidentified. The data derive from a study of T-cell reconstitution after alpha-beta-depleted transplantation in children. Unique molecular identifiers were built into the TCRbeta library. TCRdb independently ran MiXCR on the PCR reads; one entry per CDR3 protein. The table has about 15,000 distinct CDR3 sequences, about an eighth seen once. General study findings and limits: Several hundred expanded graft clones reportedly gave rise to the alpha-beta T cells present about two months after transplant. Once a year had passed after transplant, T-cell counts and diversity came mostly from newly produced T cells.

This CDR3 is 13 amino acids long. Germline V gene sequence: CDR1 SGHTA, CDR2 FQGNSA. Trimming left V 6 bases short and J 4 bases short, with 12 bases between. This chain uses TRBV7-2 with TRBJ1-1; no clear D gene. The sequenced sample was PBMCs, mostly from graft donor cells, obtained 180 days after TCRalphabeta/CD19-depleted stem cell transplant. The receptor comes from a boy under three years old who had a stem cell transplant for Wiskott-Aldrich syndrome, so the T cells may come from the graft donor. DNA of the CDR3: TGTGCCAGCAGTTTGTTTTACGGCACTGAAGCTTTCTTT. The encoded protein is CASSLFYGTEAFF.